This T cell receptor beta chain was sequenced for a study of blood T cells in healthy people across ages. Comments on this clonotype: Its antigen is currently unknown.

The authors ran a second PCR of about 7 to 11 cycles using a sample-barcoded 5' primer and a J-beta primer mix. TCRdb called the 5' RACE reads again in MiXCR, with one record for every CDR3 protein. There are hundreds of thousands of distinct CDR3 sequences in the sample; under 55% occur only once, and roughly 19% lies in the top ten. The individuals who served as donors were healthy Caucasians living in Russia, aged about 6 to 90. V was cut by 5 bases and J by 3 bases, with 14 bases left in between. Germline V gene lookup returns CDR1 MNHEY and CDR2 SMNVEV (reference sequence). CDR3 length: 14 residues. Study-wide points: Unsorted PBMCs prevented conclusive naive versus antigen-experienced comparison.

This chain links TRBV27 with TRBJ2-7, with D perhaps TRBD1 (6 bases). This TCR derives from a man between 60 and 70 years old in good health. The source material was blood. The CDR3 reads CASSRARGNYEQYF. The DNA of the CDR3 is TGTGCCAGCAGTAGAGCCAGGGGAAACTACGAGCAGTACTTC.